This T cell receptor (beta chain) appears in the sequencing data of a study of long-term antiretroviral therapy in people with HIV (dated by TCRdb to about 2022). A note on the overall study: The earliest samples were collected roughly a decade before the 2015 WHO recommendation for immediate ART, at a time when ART was usually postponed until CD4 counts fell. A retrospective serial study tested whether ART initiation and durable HIV suppression were associated with changes in peripheral blood TRB repertoire composition and diversity. A total of about 180 cryopreserved PBMC samples were contributed to the cohort by 30 adults with confirmed HIV infection, with samples collected serially over a mean of approximately six years (range 1-12). Of the approximately 30 participants with HIV, ten to eleven were female. No cross-contamination during QIAcube processing was seen in test extractions of a monoclonal T-cell line run alongside 30 or so polyclonal samples. On the study overall, not on this receptor specifically: The samples span the years 2004 to 2017, and the ART regimens used at that time may not be as effective as current regimens. Because pre-ART samples had limited cell numbers, unsorted PBMC were profiled rather than sorted CD4+ and CD8+ T cells. Inferences about post-ART repertoire changes were limited because no data were available on ART adherence, viral resistance or therapy changes. Since PBMC availability was limited, sequencing covered only the TCR beta chain, with no alpha chain pairing. Expanded TRB clones identified before ART initiation dominated the repertoire at all time points, although this dominance fluctuated and declined in many PLHIV after ART. Narrower CDR3 length ranges were observed in HIV repertoires than in controls, and an antigen-experienced repertoire with only a slight naive shift after ART was suggested by the network structure. Starting ART was linked to a significant rise in TRB diversity, yet even after long-term ART the diversity remained significantly lower than in transplant donor controls.

The immunoSEQ hsTCRB v3.0 assay was used at survey level resolution to sequence the TRB variable region. A depth of roughly 35,000-50,000 T-cell genomes per sample was targeted for TRB sequencing. Pooled TRB libraries were sequenced on an Illumina MiSeq with a v3 150-cycle kit. The original pipeline was this. Analysis of repertoires was carried out in R inside a reproducible Nextflow workflow spanning QC, data transformation and analysis. Custom analyses were implemented in LymphoSeq2, an R package for AIRR-Seq data exploration. After excluding a handful of samples that yielded fewer than 5000 total TRB sequences, 190 or so HIV repertoires remained for analysis. Among the roughly 180 retained HIV repertoires, 55 to 60 were collected before ART initiation and approximately 130 after ART initiation. Each repertoire was downsampled to 5000 TRB nucleotide sequences, and summary statistics were averaged across 100 downsampling iterations. TRB sequences were retained for analysis only if CDR3 regions of at least seven amino acids were present. Diversity was assessed using a clonality score derived from Shannon entropy and using the Gini coefficient. In the repertoire networks, any two of the top 5000 CDR3 amino acid sequences were connected whenever the two sequences differed by an edit distance of one. For TRB CDR3 amino acid sequences, antigen specificity groups and MHC restriction were predicted with GLIPH2. To flag known CMV, EBV, HIV or tissue antigen associations, CDR3 amino acid sequences were matched against VDJdb and McPAS-TCR. Pre-ART, post-ART and control groups were compared with Wilcoxon signed-rank tests and Holm-Bonferroni correction. As stored in TCRdb, this immuneACCESS dataset retains in-frame rearrangements with V and J assigned. A fraction of the clones does not appear; measured against another copy, unresolved V genes explain less than half of the discrepancy, and the remainder lacks a known reason. D and trimming come from the DNA, and the V and J calls and clone size come from that table. The sample table holds 30,000 to 45,000 clones, of which roughly 80% were seen once. Jointly, the top ten make up less than 6% of the sample.

To be included, a participant needed at least one PBMC sample from before ART initiation plus at least two post-ART samples. Every participant with HIV received treatment in the United States of America. Before DNA extraction, cryopreserved samples containing 1-10 million PBMC were thawed and washed. At the time of the earliest PBMC sample, participants with HIV were aged between about 23 and 54 years. Per participant, PBMC samples came from 1-4 timepoints prior to ART initiation and 2-8 timepoints following ART initiation, for a median of 7 samples. For every participant, serial HIV viral load, CD4+ T-cell count, ART history and demographic data were obtained. Using a Qiagen kit on a QIAcube, genomic DNA was extracted from unsorted PBMC, with samples processed in batches of 12. After removal of 4 bases from V and 5 bases from J, the junction retains 6 bases not matched to a gene. CDR1 and CDR2 (MNHEY, SVGAGI) derive from the germline V gene. Including cysteine and phenylalanine, the CDR3 has 14 amino acids. Only the CDR3 region is kept as DNA, spanning 42 bases read in frame from base 1.

With respect to this clone: Its cognate antigen has yet to be identified. The record has no base qualities; no much larger clone is one base away.

The sequence links TRBV6-5 to TRBJ2-7; 9 junctional bases match TRBD1. The specimen comprised unsorted PBMCs, sampled 3.4 years after starting antiretroviral therapy. This receptor was obtained from a man aged 30 to 45 with HIV. The DNA sequence reads TGTGCCAGCAGTTGGACGACAGGGGGGGACGAGCAGTACTTC. Protein translation: CASSWTTGGDEQYF.